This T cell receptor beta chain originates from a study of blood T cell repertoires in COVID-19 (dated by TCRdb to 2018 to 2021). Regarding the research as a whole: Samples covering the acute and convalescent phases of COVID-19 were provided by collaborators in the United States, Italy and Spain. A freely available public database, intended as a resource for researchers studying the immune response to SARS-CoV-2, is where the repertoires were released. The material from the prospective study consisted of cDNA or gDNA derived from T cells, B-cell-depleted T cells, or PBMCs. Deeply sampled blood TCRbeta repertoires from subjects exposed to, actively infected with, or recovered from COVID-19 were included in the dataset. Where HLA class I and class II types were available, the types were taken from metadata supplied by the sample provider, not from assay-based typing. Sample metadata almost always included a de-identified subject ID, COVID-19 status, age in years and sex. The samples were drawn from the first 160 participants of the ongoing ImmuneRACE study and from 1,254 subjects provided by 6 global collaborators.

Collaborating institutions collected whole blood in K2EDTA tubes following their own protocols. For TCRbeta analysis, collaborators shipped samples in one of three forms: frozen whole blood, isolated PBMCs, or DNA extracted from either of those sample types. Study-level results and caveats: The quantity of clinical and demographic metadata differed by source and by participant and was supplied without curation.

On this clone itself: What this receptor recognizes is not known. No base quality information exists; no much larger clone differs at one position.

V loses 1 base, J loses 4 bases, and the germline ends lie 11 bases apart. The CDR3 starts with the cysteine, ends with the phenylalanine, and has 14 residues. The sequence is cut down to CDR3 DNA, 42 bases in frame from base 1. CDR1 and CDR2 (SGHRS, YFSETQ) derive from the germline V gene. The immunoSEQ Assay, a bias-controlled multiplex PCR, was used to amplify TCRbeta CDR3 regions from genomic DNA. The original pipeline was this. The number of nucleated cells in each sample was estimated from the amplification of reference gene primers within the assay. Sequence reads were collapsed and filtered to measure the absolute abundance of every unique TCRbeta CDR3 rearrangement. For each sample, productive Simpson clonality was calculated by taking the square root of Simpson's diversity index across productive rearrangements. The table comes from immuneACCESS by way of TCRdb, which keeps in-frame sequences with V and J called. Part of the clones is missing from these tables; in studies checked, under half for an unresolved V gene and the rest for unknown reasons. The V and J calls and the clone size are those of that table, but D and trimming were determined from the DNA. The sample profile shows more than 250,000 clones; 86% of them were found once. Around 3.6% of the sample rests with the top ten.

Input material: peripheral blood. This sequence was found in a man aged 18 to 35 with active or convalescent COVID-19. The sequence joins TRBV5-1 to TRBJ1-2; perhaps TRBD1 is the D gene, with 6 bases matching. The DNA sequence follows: TGCGCCAGCAGCTTGTCAGGACAGATCTATGGCTACACCTTC. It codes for CASSLSGQIYGYTF.